The 14 T cell receptor beta chains below were found in one sample sequenced in a study of neoadjuvant anti-PD-1 for oral cavity cancer. The table came from immunoSEQ multiplex PCR; TCRdb's copy has only in-frame clones and leaves some out. The table shows about 72,000 clones, with around four fifths occurring only once. Sample: PBMCs, taken before nivolumab (anti-PD-1) treatment. The receptors come from a person between 40 and 79 years old with oral cavity squamous cell carcinoma.

A word on this clone: The junction departs from germline at one end; a sequencing error may be responsible. This chain links TRBV10-3 with TRBJ1-1, with no clear D. Germline lookup yields CDR1 ENHRY and CDR2 SYGVKD. The CDR3 contains 12 residues. Here the CDR3 reads CAIRESEGGAFF. The CDR3 nucleotides read TGTGCCATCAGGGAGTCGGAGGGTGGAGCTTTCTTT.

This chain joins TRBV6-1 and TRBJ1-1; maybe TRBD1 (5 bases). V was clipped by 6 bases and J by 3 bases, with 14 bases between them. The CDR3 contains 14 residues. Germline assignment: CDR1 MNHNS and CDR2 SASEGT. The chain's CDR3 is CASSRGDRYTEAFF. CDR3 DNA: TGTGCCAGCAGCCGAGGGGACCGATACACTGAAGCTTTCTTT.

V and J are TRBV28 and TRBJ2-1, with unresolved D. This CDR3 has 16 residues. The V and J ends lost 2 bases and 4 bases respectively, with 15 bases between them. CDR1 and CDR2 (germline): MDHEN, SYDVKM. The CDR3 protein is CASSLVGIEVYNEQFF. The CDR3 coding sequence is TGTGCCAGCAGTTTAGTCGGAATAGAGGTGTACAATGAGCAGTTCTTC.

The chain carries TRBV5-1 and TRBJ2-2, with TRBD2 matching 8 bases. This CDR3 spans 16 amino acids. Germline CDR1 is SGHRS and CDR2 is YFSETQ. J lost 3 bases, V lost 3 bases, and 7 bases had no gene match. CDR3 in DNA: TGCGCCAGCAGCTGGACTAGCACGGAGGACACCGGGGAGCTGTTTTTT. Amino acid sequence: CASSWTSTEDTGELFF.

The chain has TRBV19 and TRBJ2-2; 9 nucleotides line up with TRBD1. CDR1 is LNHDA and CDR2 is SQIVND in the germline V gene (reference sequence). This CDR3 comprises 14 residues. Unmatched junction bases numbered 2, after V lost 7 bases and J lost 2 bases. The CDR3 sequence is CASKGQGNTGELFF. The CDR3 bases are TGTGCCAGTAAGGGACAGGGTAACACCGGGGAGCTGTTTTTT.

The rearrangement uses TRBV6-1 and TRBJ2-1; 11 positions agree with TRBD1. The germline CDR1 and CDR2 sequences are MNHNS and SASEGT. This CDR3 region has 13 residues. The V segment lost 6 bases and the J segment 7 bases; nucleotides outside the gene matches: 2. DNA for the CDR3: TGTGCCAGCAGATGGGACAGGGGGAATGAGCAGTTCTTC. Protein product: CASRWDRGNEQFF.

This rearrangement joins TRBV28 to TRBJ2-5; D not resolved. This CDR3 has 15 amino acids. Trimming stripped 2 bases from V and 0 bases from J, with 10 bases between. The V gene's germline CDR1 is MDHEN and CDR2 SYDVKM. The CDR3 loop reads CASSLVLSDQETQYF. CDR3 nucleotide sequence: TGTGCCAGCAGTTTAGTCTTATCAGACCAAGAGACCCAGTACTTC.

This rearrangement joins TRBV19 to TRBJ1-3; 8 nucleotides align to TRBD1. The ends lost 4 bases at V and 0 bases at J; junction bases unmatched: 2. The V gene's germline CDR1 is LNHDA and CDR2 SQIVND (reference sequence). The CDR3 length is 15 residues. CDR3 coding DNA: TGTGCCAGTAGTACAGGGGGCACCTCTGGAAACACCATATATTTT. This translates into CASSTGGTSGNTIYF.

The gene calls are TRBV19 and TRBJ1-6; TRBD1 matches at 7 bases. The junction had 4 bases not matched to a gene; V was cut back by 1 base and J by 10 bases. Germline V lookup: CDR1 LNHDA, CDR2 SQIVND (reference sequence). This CDR3 has 14 amino acids. CDR3 in DNA: TGTGCCAGTAGTATAGCGCAGGGGGAATCACCCCTCCACTTT. It yields the protein CASSIAQGESPLHF.

This clone is a singleton in its sample. This chain joins TRBV27 and TRBJ2-1; the D is unclear. Trimming pared 1 base from V and 3 bases from J, leaving 16 bases between. The length of the CDR3 is 17 residues. The germline CDR1 and CDR2 sequences are MNHEY and SMNVEV (reference sequence). In DNA form, the CDR3 reads TGTGCCAGCAGTTTATTAGGTGTCGGTACAGACTACAATGAGCAGTTCTTC. As protein: CASSLLGVGTDYNEQFF.

The chain employs TRBV19 and TRBJ1-2; D is perhaps TRBD1 (5 bases). Trimming removed 8 bases at V and 4 bases at J, with 5 bases between. The CDR3 sequence is 10 residues long. Germline loops: CDR1 LNHDA, CDR2 SQIVND (reference sequence). The CDR3 region has the DNA TGTGCCAGTGGGACCTATGGCTACACCTTC. As protein: CASGTYGYTF.

V is TRBV10-2 and J is TRBJ1-1; maybe TRBD1 (6 bases). This CDR3 spans 13 amino acids. Germline loops: CDR1 WSHSY, CDR2 SAAADI. V was cut by 9 bases and J by 1 base, with 12 bases left in between. The CDR3 DNA sequence: TGCGCCAGTAACAGGGCCCAGAACACTGAAGCTTTCTTT. Translating gives CASNRAQNTEAFF.

The genes are TRBV2 and TRBJ2-2, with a tentative D call TRBD1 (6 bases). The length of the CDR3 is 15 residues. Germline-derived CDR1 and CDR2 are SNHLY and FYNNEI. The V gene lost 1 base and the J gene lost 3 bases, with 9 bases spanning the gap. The CDR3: CASSEGQGYTGELFF. Written as DNA, the CDR3 is TGTGCCAGCAGTGAAGGGCAGGGGTACACCGGGGAGCTGTTTTTT.

This sequence joins TRBV6-5 and TRBJ2-7; 7 bases agree with TRBD1. Trimming at V came to 0 bases and at J to 3 bases, leaving 2 bases not matched to a gene. Per the germline V gene, CDR1 is MNHEY and CDR2 is SVGAGI. This CDR3 is built from 14 residues. The CDR3: CASSYSAGGYEQYF. The CDR3 DNA follows: TGTGCCAGCAGTTACTCGGCAGGGGGCTACGAGCAGTACTTC.